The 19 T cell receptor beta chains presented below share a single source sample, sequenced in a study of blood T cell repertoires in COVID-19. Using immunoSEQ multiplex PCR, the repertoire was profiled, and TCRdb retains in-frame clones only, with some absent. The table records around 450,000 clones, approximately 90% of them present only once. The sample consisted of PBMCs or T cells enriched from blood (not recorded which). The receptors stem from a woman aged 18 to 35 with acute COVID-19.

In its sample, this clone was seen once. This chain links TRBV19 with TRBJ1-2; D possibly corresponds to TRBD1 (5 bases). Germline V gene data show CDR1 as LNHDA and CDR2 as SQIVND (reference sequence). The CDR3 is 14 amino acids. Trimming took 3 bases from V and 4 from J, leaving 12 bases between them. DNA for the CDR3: TGTGCCAGTAGTATCTTTTGGGGCGCCTATGGCTACACCTTC. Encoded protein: CASSIFWGAYGYTF.

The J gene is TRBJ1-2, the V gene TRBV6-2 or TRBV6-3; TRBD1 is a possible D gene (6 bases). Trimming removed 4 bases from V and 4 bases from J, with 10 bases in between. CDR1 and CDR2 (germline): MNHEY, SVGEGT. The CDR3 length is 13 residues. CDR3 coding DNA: TGTGCCAGCAGTTCACAGGGCCGCTATGGCTACACCTTC. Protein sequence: CASSSQGRYGYTF.

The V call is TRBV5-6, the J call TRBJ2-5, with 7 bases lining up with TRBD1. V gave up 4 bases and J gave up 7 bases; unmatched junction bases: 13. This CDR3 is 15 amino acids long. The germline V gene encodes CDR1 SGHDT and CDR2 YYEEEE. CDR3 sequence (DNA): TGTGCCAGCAGCCAGGAACAACAGGGGATGGGGACCCAGTACTTC. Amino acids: CASSQEQQGMGTQYF.

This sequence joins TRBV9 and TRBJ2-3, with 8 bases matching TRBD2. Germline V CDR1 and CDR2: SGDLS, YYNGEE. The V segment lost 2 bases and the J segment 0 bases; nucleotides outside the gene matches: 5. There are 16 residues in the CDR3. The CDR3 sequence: CASSVSGSGSTDTQYF. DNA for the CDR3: TGTGCCAGCAGCGTCAGCGGGAGTGGGAGCACAGATACGCAGTATTTT.

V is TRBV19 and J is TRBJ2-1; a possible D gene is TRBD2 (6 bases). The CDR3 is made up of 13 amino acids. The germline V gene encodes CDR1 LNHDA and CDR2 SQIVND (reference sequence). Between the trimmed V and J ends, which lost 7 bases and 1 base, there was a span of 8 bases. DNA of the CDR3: TGTGCCAGTACTAGCGTTTCCTACAATGAGCAGTTCTTC. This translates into CASTSVSYNEQFF.

CDR3 amino acids: CASSLAGDYEQYF. The CDR3 region has the DNA TGTGCCAGCAGCTTAGCGGGAGACTACGAGCAGTACTTC. The rearrangement uses TRBV7-2 and TRBJ2-7; D might be TRBD2 (5 bases). The CDR3 covers 13 residues. Per the germline V gene, CDR1 is SGHTA and CDR2 is FQGNSA. V was cut by 0 bases and J by 3 bases, with 6 bases left in between. The variable domain in full, completed from reference TRBV7-2 and TRBJ2-7, reads GAGVSQSPSNKVTEKGKDVELRCDPISGHTALYWYRQSLGQGLEFLIYFQGNSAPDKSGLPSDRFSAERTGGSVSTLTIQRTQQEDSAVYLCASSLAGDYEQYFGPGTRLTVT.

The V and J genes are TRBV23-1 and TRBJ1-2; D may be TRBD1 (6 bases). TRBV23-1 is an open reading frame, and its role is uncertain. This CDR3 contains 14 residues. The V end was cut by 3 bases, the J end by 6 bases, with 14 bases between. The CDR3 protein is CASSQTDRTDGYTF. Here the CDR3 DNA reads TGCGCCAGCAGTCAGACGGACAGAACGGATGGCTACACCTTC.

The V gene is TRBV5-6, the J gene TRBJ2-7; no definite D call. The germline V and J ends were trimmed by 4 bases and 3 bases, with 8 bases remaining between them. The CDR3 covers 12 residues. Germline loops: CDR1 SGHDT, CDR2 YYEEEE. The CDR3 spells CASSNIDYEQYF. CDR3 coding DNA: TGTGCCAGCAGCAATATAGACTACGAGCAGTACTTC.

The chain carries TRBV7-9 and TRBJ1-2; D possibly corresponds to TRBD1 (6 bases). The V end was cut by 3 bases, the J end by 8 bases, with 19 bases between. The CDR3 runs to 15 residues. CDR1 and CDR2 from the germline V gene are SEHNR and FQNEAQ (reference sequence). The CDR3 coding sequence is TGTGCCAGCAGCTTTGCCGAGTCCAGGGGCCGGGGCTACACCTTC. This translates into CASSFAESRGRGYTF.

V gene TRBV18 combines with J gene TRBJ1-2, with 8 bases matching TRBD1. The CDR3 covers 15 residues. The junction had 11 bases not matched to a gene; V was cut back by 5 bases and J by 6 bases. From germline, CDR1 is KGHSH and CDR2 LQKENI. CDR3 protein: CASSSRQGSLNGYTF. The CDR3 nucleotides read TGTGCCAGCTCATCGCGACAGGGGAGTTTGAATGGCTACACCTTC. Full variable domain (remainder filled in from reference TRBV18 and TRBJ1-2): NAGVMQNPRHLVRRRGQEARLRCSPMKGHSHVYWYRQLPEEGLKFMVYLQKENIIDESGMPKERFSAEFPKEGPSILRIQQVVRGDSAAYFCASSSRQGSLNGYTFGSGTRLTVV.

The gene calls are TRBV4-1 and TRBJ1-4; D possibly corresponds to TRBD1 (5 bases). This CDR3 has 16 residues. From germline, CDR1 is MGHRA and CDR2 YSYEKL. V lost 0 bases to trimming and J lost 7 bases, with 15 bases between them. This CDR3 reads CASSQDNGRDGEKLFF. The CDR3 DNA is TGCGCCAGCAGCCAAGATAATGGCAGGGATGGTGAAAAACTGTTTTTT.

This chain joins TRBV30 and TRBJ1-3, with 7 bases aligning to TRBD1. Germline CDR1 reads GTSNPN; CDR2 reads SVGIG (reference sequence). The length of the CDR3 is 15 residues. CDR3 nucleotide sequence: TGTAGCTCCACAGGGGCGCAGGGCCCCGGAAACACCATATATTTT. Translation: CSSTGAQGPGNTIYF.

CDR3: CASSLVEGWRGGDTEAFF. DNA for the CDR3: TGCGCCAGCAGCTTGGTTGAGGGGTGGAGGGGGGGGGACACTGAAGCTTTCTTT. The rearrangement joins TRBV5-1 to TRBJ1-1; D possibly corresponds to TRBD1 (6 bases). Germline CDR1 SGHRS, CDR2 YFSETQ. Trimming removed 0 bases from V and 3 bases from J, with 21 bases in between. The CDR3 is made up of 18 amino acids.

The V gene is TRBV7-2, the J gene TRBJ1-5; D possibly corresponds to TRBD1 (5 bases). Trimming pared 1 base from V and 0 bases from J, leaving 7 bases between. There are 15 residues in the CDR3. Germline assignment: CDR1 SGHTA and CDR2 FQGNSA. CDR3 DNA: TGTGCCAGCAGCTTAGAGACAGATAGCAATCAGCCCCAGCATTTT. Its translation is CASSLETDSNQPQHF.

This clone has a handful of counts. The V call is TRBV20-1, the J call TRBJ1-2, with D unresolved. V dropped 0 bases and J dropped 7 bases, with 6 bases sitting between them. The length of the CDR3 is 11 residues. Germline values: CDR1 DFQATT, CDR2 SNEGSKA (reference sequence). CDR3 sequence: CSAREPGGYTF. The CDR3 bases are TGCAGTGCTAGAGAACCAGGTGGCTACACCTTC.

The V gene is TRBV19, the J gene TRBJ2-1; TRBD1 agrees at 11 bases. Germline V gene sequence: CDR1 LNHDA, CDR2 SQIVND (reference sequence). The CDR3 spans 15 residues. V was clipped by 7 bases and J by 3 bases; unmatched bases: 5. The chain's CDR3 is CASKMDRGLYNEQFF. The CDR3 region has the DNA TGTGCCAGTAAAATGGACAGGGGGCTCTACAATGAGCAGTTCTTC.

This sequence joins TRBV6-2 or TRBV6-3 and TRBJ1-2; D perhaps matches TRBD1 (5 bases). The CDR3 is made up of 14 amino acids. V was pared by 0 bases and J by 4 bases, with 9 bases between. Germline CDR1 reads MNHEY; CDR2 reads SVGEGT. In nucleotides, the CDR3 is TGTGCCAGCAGTTACTCGACGGGACTCTATGGCTACACCTTC. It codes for CASSYSTGLYGYTF.

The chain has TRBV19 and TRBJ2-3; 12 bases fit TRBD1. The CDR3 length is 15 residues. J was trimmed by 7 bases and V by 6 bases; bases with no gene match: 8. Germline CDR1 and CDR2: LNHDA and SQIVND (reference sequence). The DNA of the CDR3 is TGTGCCAGTAGGACGGCGGGACAGGGGGCGAATACGCAGTATTTT. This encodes CASRTAGQGANTQYF. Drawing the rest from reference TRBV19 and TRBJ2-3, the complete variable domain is DGGITQSPKYLFRKEGQNVTLSCEQNLNHDAMYWYRQDPGQGLRLIYYSQIVNDFQKGDIAEGYSVSREKKESFPLTVTSAQKNPTAFYLCASRTAGQGANTQYFGPGTRLTVL.

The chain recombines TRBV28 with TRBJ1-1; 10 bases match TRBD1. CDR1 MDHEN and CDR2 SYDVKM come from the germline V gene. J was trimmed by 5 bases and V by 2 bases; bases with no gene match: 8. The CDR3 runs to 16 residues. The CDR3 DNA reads TGTGCCAGCAGTTTAGGGACAGGGGTCCGGAGGACTGAAGCTTTCTTT. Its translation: CASSLGTGVRRTEAFF.